This TCR beta chain is from a study of T cells in localized non-small cell lung cancer. Only in-frame clones appear in the TCRdb table, and some are missing; sequencing was by immunoSEQ multiplex PCR. In the table there are 3,500 to 4,000 clones, around 25% of which are singletons. By share, this clone ranks as medium-sized. Its antigen remains unknown. Germline V gene sequence: CDR1 MNHGY, CDR2 SAAAGT. V shed 0 bases and J shed 2 bases, with 17 bases lying between them. This CDR3 is built from 17 residues. General study findings and limits: Peak T cell clonality was found in uninvolved adjacent lung, exceeding tumor.

The sequence derives from a woman aged 40-75 years with stage I lung adenocarcinoma. Source: lung tumor tissue, taken before any cancer treatment. The chain couples TRBV6-8 to TRBJ2-7; either TRBD1 or TRBD2 may fit D (5 bases each). The CDR3 bases are TGTGCCAGCAGTTACTCGACGAATGGGGGAGTACCCTACGAGCAGTACTTC. Amino acid sequence: CASSYSTNGGVPYEQYF.